A single count supports the clone carrying this T cell receptor (beta chain). The antigen remains unidentified. The V gene end was trimmed by 4 bases and the J gene end by 2 bases; junction bases not matched to a gene: 8. CDR3 length equals 15 residues. CDR1 SGHRS and CDR2 YFSETQ come from the germline V gene. These data come from a study of long-term antiretroviral therapy in people with HIV. General study points: Dominating the repertoire at all time points were the clones that expanded before ART.

All participants with HIV were treated in the United States. Every specimen provided 1-10 million cryopreserved PBMC before DNA extraction took place. immunoSEQ v3.0 was run at survey level. Only in-frame clones appear in the TCRdb table, and some are missing; sequencing was by immunoSEQ multiplex PCR. Of some 18,000 clones in the sample, 79% were seen once. The source of this sequence is a man aged 18 to 29 with HIV. The starting material was unsorted PBMCs, obtained at the start of antiretroviral therapy, before treatment. The chain couples TRBV5-1 to TRBJ2-7; TRBD1 matches 8 bases. The CDR3 sequence is CASSPGTGVTYEQYF. The CDR3 region has the DNA TGCGCCAGCAGCCCCGGGACAGGCGTTACCTACGAGCAGTACTTC.